This TCR beta chain was recorded in a study of T cell changes during pregnancy in multiple sclerosis. Germline V gives CDR1 SGHVT, CDR2 SQSDAQ. Trimming pared 5 bases from V and 2 bases from J, leaving 15 bases between. This CDR3 has 15 residues. Profiling relied on immunoSEQ multiplex PCR, and the TCRdb table lists in-frame clones only, not all of them. The sample contains fewer than 70,000 clones, around 92% of which appear only once. Sequences were derived from peripheral blood, sampled in the second trimester of pregnancy. The chain uses TRBV7-4 and TRBJ2-5; D is possibly TRBD2 (5 bases). This receptor was taken from a female donor in good health, enrolled as a control in a pregnancy study. In DNA, the CDR3 is TGTGCCAGCAGCCCCCTGGTCGGGATTCAAGAGACCCAGTACTTC. Translating gives CASSPLVGIQETQYF.